This is a list of T cell receptor beta chains from one sample in a study of identical twins. TCRdb recomputed calls from the 5' RACE reads with MiXCR, one row per CDR3 protein. The sample consists of hundreds of thousands of distinct CDR3 sequences, under 9% of them appearing once. This sample was also put to use in a study of yellow fever vaccine responses in identical twins.

Sequencing was carried out using PBMCs. Receptors were obtained from a young woman in good health. The CDR3 runs from the conserved cysteine through the conserved F or W. The D gene is left open where the match is weak. Expanded clones are given a class, and other clones once, few, many or no size at all.

TRBJ1-2 | few | TRBV29-1 | - | TGCAGCGACGAAACTGGGGCCTTCGGCTACACCTTC | CSDETGAFGYTF
TRBJ2-3 | - | TRBV24-1 | TRBD1 | TGTGCCACCAGTGACCTCGGGACAGGGGAAGCAGATACGCAGTATTTT | CATSDLGTGEADTQYF
TRBJ1-2 | few | TRBV5-1 | - | TGCGCCAGCAGAAGGGGTGCCAACTATGGCTACACCTTC | CASRRGANYGYTF
TRBJ2-3 | few | TRBV6-2/TRBV6-3 | - | TGTGCCAGCGGAACACCTACCGGGTCCAAGGATACGCAGTATTTT | CASGTPTGSKDTQYF
TRBJ2-1 | - | TRBV7-8 | TRBD2 | TGTGCCAGCAGCCCGATTACGGGGACTAGCGGACGAGCAGTTAAGTTCTTC | CASSPITGTSGRAVKFF
TRBJ1-4 | few | TRBV4-2 | - | TGTGCCAGCAGCCAAGAATTCACGACGGAGGGGGAGCTAGTTGAAAAACTGTTTTTT | CASSQEFTTEGELVEKLFF
TRBJ2-1 | many | TRBV6-4 | - | TGTGCCAGCACCCCGGGGAGGCGGACCTACAATGAGCAGTTCTTC | CASTPGRRTYNEQFF
TRBJ2-5 | - | TRBV18 | - | TGTGCCAGCTCCCCAGCCGCCCCCGGAACGGGCAGTCAGTACTTC | CASSPAAPGTGSQYF
TRBJ2-1 | - | TRBV15 | - | TGTGCCACCAGCAAAGGGGGAGGGCCGGGATTGGAGCAGTTCTTC | CATSKGGGPGLEQFF
TRBJ1-1 | many | TRBV7-8 | - | TGTGCCAGCAGCACTCGAAGGAACACTGAAGCTTTCTTT | CASSTRRNTEAFF
TRBJ2-3 | few | TRBV6-1 | TRBD2 | TGTGCCAGCACAAGACTAGCGGGAGCCACAGATACGCAGTATTTT | CASTRLAGATDTQYF
TRBJ2-5 | - | TRBV11-2 | TRBD1 | TGTGCCAGCAGCTTTCAGGGGGCAAAGGGTGAAGAGACCCAGTACTTC | CASSFQGAKGEETQYF
TRBJ2-1 | many | TRBV5-1 | TRBD1 | TGCGCCACCTCACTGGGAGGACAGGGCCACAATGAGCAGTTCTTC | CATSLGGQGHNEQFF
TRBJ1-3 | many | TRBV7-8 | - | TGTGCCAGCAGCTTTTCTGGGGTTGGAAACACCATATATTTT | CASSFSGVGNTIYF
TRBJ2-5 | - | TRBV20-1 | TRBD2 | TGCTGCGCTAGAGGGGCTAGCGGGGGGACGTACCAAGAGACCCAGTACTTC | CCARGASGGTYQETQYF
TRBJ2-7 | - | TRBV7-2 | - | TGTGCCAGCAGCTTGTGGTATACCTACGAGCAGTACTTC | CASSLWYTYEQYF
TRBJ2-2 | - | TRBV20-1 | - | TGCAGTGCTAGAGGGCAACTTACCAACACCGGGGAGCTGTTTTTT | CSARGQLTNTGELFF
TRBJ2-1 | few | TRBV10-2 | TRBD2 | TGCGCCAGCAGCTCTAGCGGGAACTCCTACAATGAGCAGTTCTTC | CASSSSGNSYNEQFF
TRBJ2-2 | - | TRBV20-1 | - | TGCAGTGCTTACCAGGGACTTACGAACACCGGGGAGCTGTTTTTT | CSAYQGLTNTGELFF
TRBJ2-5 | few | TRBV7-8 | TRBD2 | TGTGCCAGCAGCTTGCCGGGGGGGACCCAGTACTTC | CASSLPGGTQYF
TRBJ2-5 | many | TRBV5-1 | - | TGCGCCAGCAGCTTGCTAACAGGAAAAGAGACCCAGTACTTC | CASSLLTGKETQYF
TRBJ2-2 | - | TRBV20-1 | - | TGCAGTGCTATGGCCGGGGCGGCGAACACCGGGGAGCTGTTTTTT | CSAMAGAANTGELFF
TRBJ1-1 | few | TRBV5-6 | TRBD1 | TGTGCCAGCAGCTTCGGACAGGGGGGAGCAGCTTTCTTT | CASSFGQGGAAFF
TRBJ2-4 | - | TRBV6-1 | TRBD1 | TGTGCCAGCAGTCTCCGGACAGGACCTAGGTCCAAAAACATTCAGTACTTC | CASSLRTGPRSKNIQYF
TRBJ2-3 | - | TRBV5-4 | TRBD2 | TGTGCCAGCAGGGGGGGAGCGGGGGCCACAGATACGCAGTATTTT | CASRGGAGATDTQYF
TRBJ2-7 | few | TRBV4-1 | - | TGCGCCAGCAGCCCCATCCTTGGCCAAGGGGTCTACGAGCAGTACTTC | CASSPILGQGVYEQYF
TRBJ2-7 | many | TRBV29-1 | - | TGCAGCGTTGAAGATGAGGGGGGGGCATCCTACGAGCAGTACTTC | CSVEDEGGASYEQYF
TRBJ2-1 | many | TRBV20-1 | - | TGCAGTGCTAGATGGGCAAAGGGGAAGGATGAGCAGTTCTTC | CSARWAKGKDEQFF
TRBJ1-1 | few | TRBV10-3 | TRBD1 | TGTGCCATCAAAGCAGGGGGCACTGAAGCTTTCTTT | CAIKAGGTEAFF
TRBJ2-3 | many | TRBV18 | - | TGTGCCAGCTCGGAGCTCACTGGCACAGATACGCAGTATTTT | CASSELTGTDTQYF
TRBJ1-5 | many | TRBV20-1 | TRBD1 | TGCAGTGCCAAGTCCCGGGACAGGGCTAATCAGCCCCAGCATTTT | CSAKSRDRANQPQHF
TRBJ1-2 | few | TRBV6-1 | - | TGTGCCAGCAGGCCCCAACAGGGACTCACTAACTATGGCTACACCTTC | CASRPQQGLTNYGYTF
TRBJ2-7 | - | TRBV18 | - | TGTGCCAGCTCACCACCGGCAGGGGTCTACGAGCAGTACTTC | CASSPPAGVYEQYF
TRBJ2-2 | few | TRBV10-3 | TRBD1 | TGTGCCATCAGCGACGCCGGGACAGCGAACACCGGGGAGCTGTTTTTT | CAISDAGTANTGELFF
TRBJ2-3 | few | TRBV2 | TRBD2 | TGTGCCAGCAACGGCGGGAGATCGACAGATACGCAGTATTTT | CASNGGRSTDTQYF
TRBJ1-6 | few | TRBV20-1 | TRBD1 | TGCAGTGCTAGAGATCCAGGGGGGGATTCACCCCTCCACTTT | CSARDPGGDSPLHF
TRBJ1-2 | - | TRBV5-1 | - | TGCGCCAGCAGCTTGACCGAGACTAACTATGGCTACACCTTC | CASSLTETNYGYTF
TRBJ2-7 | few | TRBV5-6 | - | TGTGCCAGCAGCCCCCTTAAGGGGGGATCCTACGAGCAGTACTTC | CASSPLKGGSYEQYF
TRBJ2-7 | - | TRBV3-1 | TRBD2 | TGTGCCAGCAGCCAGGAACCTACTAGCGGGGAGGTGCAGTACTTC | CASSQEPTSGEVQYF
TRBJ1-5 | few | TRBV27 | TRBD1 | TGTGCCAGCAGTCGGGGACAGCGCAATCAGCCCCAGCATTTT | CASSRGQRNQPQHF